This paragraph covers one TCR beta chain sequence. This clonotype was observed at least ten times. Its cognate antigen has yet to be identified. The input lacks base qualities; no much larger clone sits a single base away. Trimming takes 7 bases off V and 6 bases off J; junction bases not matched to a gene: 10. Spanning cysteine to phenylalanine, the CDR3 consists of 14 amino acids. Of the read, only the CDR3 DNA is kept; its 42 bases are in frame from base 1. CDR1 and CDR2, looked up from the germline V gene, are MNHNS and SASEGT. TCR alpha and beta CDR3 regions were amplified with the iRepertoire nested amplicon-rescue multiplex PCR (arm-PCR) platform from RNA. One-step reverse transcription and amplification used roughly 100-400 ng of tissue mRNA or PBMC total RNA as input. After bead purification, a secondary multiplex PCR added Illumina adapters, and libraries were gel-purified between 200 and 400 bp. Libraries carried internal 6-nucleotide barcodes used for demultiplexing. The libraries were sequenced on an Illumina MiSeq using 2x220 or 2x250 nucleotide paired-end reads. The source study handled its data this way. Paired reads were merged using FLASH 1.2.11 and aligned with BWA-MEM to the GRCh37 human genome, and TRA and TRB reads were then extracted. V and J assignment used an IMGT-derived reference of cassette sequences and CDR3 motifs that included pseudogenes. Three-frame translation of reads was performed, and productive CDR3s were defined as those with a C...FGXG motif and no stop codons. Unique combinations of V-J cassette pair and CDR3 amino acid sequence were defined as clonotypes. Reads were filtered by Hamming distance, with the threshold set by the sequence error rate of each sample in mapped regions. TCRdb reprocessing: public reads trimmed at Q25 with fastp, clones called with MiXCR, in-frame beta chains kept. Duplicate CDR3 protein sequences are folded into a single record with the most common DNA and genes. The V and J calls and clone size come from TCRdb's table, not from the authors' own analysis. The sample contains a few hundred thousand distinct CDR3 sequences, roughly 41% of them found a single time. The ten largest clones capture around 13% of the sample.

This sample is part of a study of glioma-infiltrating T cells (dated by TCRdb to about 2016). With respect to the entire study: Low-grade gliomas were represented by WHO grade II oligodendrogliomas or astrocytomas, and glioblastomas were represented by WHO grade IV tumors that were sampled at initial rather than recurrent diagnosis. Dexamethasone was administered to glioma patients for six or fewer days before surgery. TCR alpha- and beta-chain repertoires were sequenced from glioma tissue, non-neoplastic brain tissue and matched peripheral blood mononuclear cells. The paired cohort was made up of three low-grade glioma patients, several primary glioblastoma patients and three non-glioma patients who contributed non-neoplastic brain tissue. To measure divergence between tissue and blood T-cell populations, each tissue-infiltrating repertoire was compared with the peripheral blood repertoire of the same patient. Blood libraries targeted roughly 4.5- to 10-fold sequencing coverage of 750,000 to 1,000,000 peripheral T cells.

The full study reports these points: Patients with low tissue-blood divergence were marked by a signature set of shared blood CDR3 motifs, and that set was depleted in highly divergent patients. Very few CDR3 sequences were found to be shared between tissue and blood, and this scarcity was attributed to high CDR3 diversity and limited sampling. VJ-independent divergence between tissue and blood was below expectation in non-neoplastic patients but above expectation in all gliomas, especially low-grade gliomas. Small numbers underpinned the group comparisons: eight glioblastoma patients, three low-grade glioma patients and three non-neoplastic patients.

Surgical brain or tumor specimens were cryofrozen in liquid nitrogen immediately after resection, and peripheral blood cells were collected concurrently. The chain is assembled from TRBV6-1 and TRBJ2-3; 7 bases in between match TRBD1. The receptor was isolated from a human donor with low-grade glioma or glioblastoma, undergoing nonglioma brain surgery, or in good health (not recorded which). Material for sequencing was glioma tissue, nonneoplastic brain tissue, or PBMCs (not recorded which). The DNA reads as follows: TGTGCCAGCAACCGGGACAGAGTAGGGGATACGCAGTATTTT. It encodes CASNRDRVGDTQYF.